This is a list of T cell receptor beta chains from one sample in a study of radiotherapy plus CTLA-4 blockade in lung cancer. Here immunoSEQ multiplex PCR was the method, and the copy in TCRdb shows in-frame clones only, minus some. The sample holds about 73,000 clones, about nine tenths seen once. The starting material was peripheral blood, obtained from a patient treated with radiotherapy plus ipilimumab. Every receptor here comes from a human donor with non-small cell lung cancer that progressed on radiotherapy plus ipilimumab. CDR3s include the opening cysteine and the closing phenylalanine or tryptophan. A D gene is named only where the DNA matches it firmly.

>TRBV19|.|TRBJ1-1
CASSIYRITEAFF
>TRBV5-1|.|TRBJ2-3
CASSLGQSTDTQYF
>TRBV4-1|.|TRBJ2-2
CASSQHPHTFAGELFF
>TRBV5-8|.|TRBJ1-2
CASSSTAYYGYTF
>TRBV7-8|.|TRBJ2-1
CASSPRSLAYNEQFF
>TRBV30|.|TRBJ2-5
CAWGGETQYF
>TRBV6-5|.|TRBJ1-2
CASSLQGIYGYTF
>TRBV9|TRBD2|TRBJ2-3
CASSVGASGNTDTQYF
>TRBV5-1|.|TRBJ1-5
CASSLEPGSAPPVPQHF
>TRBV2|.|TRBJ2-5
CASSEGQETQYF
>TRBV5-1|.|TRBJ2-2
CASSLDAGGLLTTGELFF
>TRBV13|.|TRBJ2-7
CASAEFSSYEQYF
>TRBV7-6|.|TRBJ1-3
CASSRGTAGNTIYF
>TRBV10-2|TRBD1|TRBJ2-1
CASSRQGANEQFF
>TRBV10-3|.|TRBJ1-1
CAISEPGMNTEAFF
>TRBV4-2|.|TRBJ2-3
CASSQGQSTDTQYF
>TRBV11-2|.|TRBJ1-1
CASSLSPRRGPMNTEAFF
>TRBV10-3|.|TRBJ2-3
CAISSKVEDTQYF
>TRBV27|TRBD2|TRBJ2-1
CASSLSGRANEQFF
>TRBV28|TRBD2|TRBJ2-7
CASSLGLAVYEQYF
>TRBV28|.|TRBJ2-2
CASSFRGPGELFF
>TRBV5-4|.|TRBJ1-2
CASSLVEAASHGYTF
>TRBV7-6|.|TRBJ2-1
CASSLAPNPSYNEQFF
>TRBV18|TRBD1|TRBJ1-4
CASSAGQGREKLFF
>TRBV7-9|.|TRBJ2-7
CASSLPGTPYEQYF
>TRBV11-2|.|TRBJ2-7
CASSPSREYYEQYF
>TRBV13|TRBD2|TRBJ2-3
CASSFQGLAGGFADTQYF
>TRBV9|.|TRBJ2-7
CASSVDFSLGEQYF
>TRBV6-1|.|TRBJ1-5
CASRTGQANQPQHF
>TRBV10-3|TRBD2|TRBJ2-7
CAIRKLAGDSYEQYF
>TRBV10-1|.|TRBJ2-5
CASSLGGPQETQYF
>TRBV6-1|.|TRBJ2-1
CASGSPSSYNEQFF
>TRBV18|.|TRBJ2-7
CASSPSGNEQYF
>TRBV30|.|TRBJ1-3
CAWRGPGQSSSGNTIYF
>TRBV7-6|TRBD2|TRBJ2-1
CASSPRAGVVYNEQFF
>TRBV5-1|.|TRBJ2-6
CASSLLGGSGANVLTF
>TRBV5-1|.|TRBJ2-7
CASSFGSHSSYEQYF
>TRBV29-1|TRBD1|TRBJ2-1
CSALTGHEQFF
>TRBV5-1|TRBD2|TRBJ2-3
CASSPKDGGDTQYF
>TRBV2|.|TRBJ1-2
CASSDPGGSGGYTF
>TRBV6-4|.|TRBJ1-2
CASSDPRVSNYGYTF
>TRBV5-8|.|TRBJ1-2
CASSLTGFYGYTF
>TRBV5-4|.|TRBJ2-5
CASRPHGGETQYF
>TRBV29-1|TRBD2|TRBJ2-5
CSVEGLAGEETQYF
>TRBV29-1|.|TRBJ2-5
CSGGLNHQETQYF
>TRBV5-4|.|TRBJ2-1
CASSLVGRTYNEQFF
>TRBV29-1|.|TRBJ1-1
CSGSENTEAFF
>TRBV5-1|.|TRBJ2-3
CASSLALTLDSTDTQYF
>TRBV4-1|.|TRBJ1-2
CASSQPTRGLGTGYTF
>TRBV5-1|TRBD1|TRBJ2-7
CASSLLQGSTYEQYF
>TRBV2|TRBD2|TRBJ2-2
CASSTSANTGELFF
>TRBV6-1|.|TRBJ1-1
CASSEAGGGTEAFF
>TRBV5-5|.|TRBJ1-1
CASKIAGTTEAFF
>TRBV18|.|TRBJ1-5
CASSPRRVDNQPQHF